This entry describes one T cell receptor beta chain. The CDR3 loop spans 15 amino acids. With V trimmed by 4 bases and J by 6 bases, 9 bases remained unmatched. The germline CDR1 and CDR2 sequences are KGHSH and LQKENI. Each CDR3 protein is one row after TCRdb ran MiXCR on the RT-PCR reads. The data contain 650,000 to 800,000 distinct CDR3 sequences, approximately 15% of them seen just once; the ten biggest clones take up 3% to 4.5%. The chain employs TRBV18 and TRBJ1-2; TRBD1 matches 9 bases. The source is a female donor in good health, serving as a healthy control. Input material: memory CD4+ T cells from blood. Here the CDR3 reads CASSLTGTGRDGYTF. CDR3 sequence (DNA): TGTGCCAGCTCACTCACCGGGACAGGGAGGGATGGCTACACCTTC.